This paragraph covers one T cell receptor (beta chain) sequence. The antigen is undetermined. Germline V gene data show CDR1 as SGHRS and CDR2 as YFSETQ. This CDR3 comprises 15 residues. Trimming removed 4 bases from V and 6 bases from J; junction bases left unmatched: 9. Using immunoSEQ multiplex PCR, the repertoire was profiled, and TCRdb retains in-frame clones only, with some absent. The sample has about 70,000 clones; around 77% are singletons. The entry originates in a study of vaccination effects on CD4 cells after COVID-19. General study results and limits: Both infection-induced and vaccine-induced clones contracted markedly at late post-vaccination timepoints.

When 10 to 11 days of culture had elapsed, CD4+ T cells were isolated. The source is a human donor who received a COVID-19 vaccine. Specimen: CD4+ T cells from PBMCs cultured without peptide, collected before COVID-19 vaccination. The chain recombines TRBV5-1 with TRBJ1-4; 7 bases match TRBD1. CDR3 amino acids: CASSLTGRNDEKLFF. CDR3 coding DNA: TGCGCCAGCAGCCTGACAGGGAGGAATGATGAAAAACTGTTTTTT.